This paragraph reports one T cell receptor (beta chain). Antigen specificity is unknown. The sample originates from a study of a mutant IDH1 vaccine in newly diagnosed glioma. Here immunoSEQ multiplex PCR was the method, and the copy in TCRdb shows in-frame clones only, minus some. The sample consists of 50,000 or so clones, about 77% of them appearing once. Time point defined: week 5, during vaccination. It was 300 ug of mutant IDH1 20-mer peptide that made up each vaccine dose, given with topical imiquimod. The clonotype was recovered from a woman aged 40 to 50 with glioma. The sequencing here drew on PBMCs, taken from a glioma patient whose treatment included an IDH1 peptide vaccine.

CDR3 sequence: CASSYYRSSYEQYF. The CDR3 region has the DNA TGTGCCAGCAGTTACTACCGGAGCTCCTACGAGCAGTACTTC. The chain is built from TRBV6-5 and TRBJ2-7; D is unclear. The germline V gene encodes CDR1 MNHEY and CDR2 SVGAGI. The V gene lost 1 base and the J gene lost 0 bases, with 7 bases spanning the gap. The CDR3 spans 14 residues.